Below are 12 T cell receptor beta chains sequenced from a single sample in a study of shared clonotypes between healthy human individuals. In the naive CD8 group, cells lacked CD45RO and were positively selected for CCR7, so terminally differentiated effector memory CD45RA+ cells were left out. Method: immunoSEQ multiplex PCR; TCRdb's copy keeps in-frame clones and lacks some. The sample gives roughly 850,000 clones, around 96% of which show up once; under 0.3% is in the top ten. Sample: naive CD8+ T cells sorted from blood. The receptors were sampled from a man between 25 and 39 years old in good health.

The V gene is TRBV4-1, the J gene TRBJ1-2, with a weak D call TRBD1 (6 bases). The CDR3 has 16 amino acids. V shed 0 bases and J shed 3 bases, with 14 bases lying between them. The germline V gene encodes CDR1 MGHRA and CDR2 YSYEKL. This CDR3 is CASSQDLWGLDYGYTF. In DNA form, the CDR3 reads TGCGCCAGCAGCCAAGATTTGTGGGGGCTCGACTATGGCTACACCTTC.

V is TRBV29-1 and J is TRBJ2-7; D might be TRBD2 (5 bases). The CDR3 is made up of 14 amino acids. V was trimmed by 2 bases and J by 2 bases, leaving 13 bases between them. The germline V gene encodes CDR1 SQVTM and CDR2 ANQGSEA. CDR3 nucleotide sequence: TGCAGCGTTGAAACGGCGGAGGAAACCTACGAGCAGTACTTC. This gives the protein CSVETAEETYEQYF.

The chain couples TRBV28 to TRBJ2-7; D perhaps matches TRBD2 (5 bases). CDR3 length equals 15 residues. V dropped 2 bases and J dropped 0 bases, with 11 bases sitting between them. Germline V CDR1 and CDR2: MDHEN, SYDVKM. The CDR3: CASSLHTGSSYEQYF. The DNA for the CDR3 is TGTGCCAGCAGTTTACATACTGGGAGCTCCTACGAGCAGTACTTC.

The chain employs TRBV7-9 and TRBJ2-7, with 7 positions matching TRBD1. CDR1 and CDR2 (germline): SEHNR, FQNEAQ (reference sequence). The V segment lost 2 bases and the J segment 6 bases; nucleotides outside the gene matches: 7. The CDR3 consists of 14 residues. CDR3 nucleotides: TGTGCCAGCAGCTTAACCGGGACAGTGAGCGAGCAGTACTTC. Protein product: CASSLTGTVSEQYF.

V usage is TRBV11-2 and J usage is TRBJ2-1; the D call may be TRBD1 or TRBD2 (5 bases each). CDR1 and CDR2 (germline): SGHAT, FQNNGV. The length of the CDR3 is 16 residues. V was shortened by 4 bases and J by 0 bases, with 13 bases between the two germline ends. The CDR3 protein is CASSSRTGTSYNEQFF. CDR3 nucleotide sequence: TGTGCCAGCAGCTCTAGGACGGGGACCTCCTACAATGAGCAGTTCTTC.

The rearrangement joins TRBV7-6 to TRBJ1-4; D unclear. The CDR3 extends over 14 amino acids. CDR1 and CDR2 (germline): SGHVS, FNYEAQ. The V end was cut by 7 bases, the J end by 8 bases, with 17 bases between. CDR3: CASILALGKEKLFF. The CDR3 nucleotides read TGTGCCAGCATTCTGGCCCTAGGGAAAGAAAAACTGTTTTTT. Based on the CDR3 plus reference TRBV7-6 and TRBJ1-4, the full variable domain is GAGVSQSPRYKVTKRGQDVALRCDPISGHVSLYWYRQALGQGPEFLTYFNYEAQQDKSGLPNDRFSAERPEGSISTLTIQRTEQRDSAMYRCASILALGKEKLFFGSGTQLSVL.

V gene TRBV28 combines with J gene TRBJ2-1; D may be TRBD1 or TRBD2 (5 bases each). The CDR3 loop spans 14 amino acids. Germline V CDR1 and CDR2: MDHEN, SYDVKM. The V and J ends lost 3 bases and 4 bases respectively, with 10 bases between them. The CDR3 is CASSLDSGYNEQFF. Here the CDR3 DNA reads TGTGCCAGCAGTTTGGACTCAGGGTACAATGAGCAGTTCTTC.

The J gene is TRBJ2-2, the V gene TRBV27; D not resolved. The CDR3 has 16 amino acids. V lost 3 bases, J lost 5 bases, and 16 bases lay in between. Germline V gene lookup returns CDR1 MNHEY and CDR2 SMNVEV (reference sequence). The CDR3 reads CASSFLTVENTGELFF. The CDR3 region has the DNA TGTGCCAGCAGTTTCTTAACGGTGGAGAATACCGGGGAGCTGTTTTTT.

The chain is built from TRBV28 and TRBJ2-4; D might be TRBD1 (6 bases). Trimming removed 6 bases at V and 6 bases at J, with 15 bases between. The CDR3 runs to 14 residues. Germline V gene data show CDR1 as MDHEN and CDR2 as SYDVKM. CDR3 coding DNA: TGTGCCAGCAGCTCACCTCCGGACAGAAACATTCAGTACTTC. It codes for CASSSPPDRNIQYF.

The chain uses TRBV19 and TRBJ2-3; D unclear. Trimming removed 3 bases from V and 1 base from J, with 14 bases in between. Germline CDR1 reads LNHDA; CDR2 reads SQIVND (reference sequence). There are 16 residues in the CDR3. CDR3 in DNA: TGTGCCAGTAGTATGGGCGGATCTCAGCGCACAGATACGCAGTATTTT. This gives the protein CASSMGGSQRTDTQYF.

The chain links TRBV27 to TRBJ2-3; perhaps TRBD2 as D (5 bases). Germline values: CDR1 MNHEY, CDR2 SMNVEV (reference sequence). Trimming took off 3 bases at V and 4 bases at J, with 14 bases between the two ends. CDR3 length: 15 residues. The CDR3 is CASSFGILEADTQYF. The CDR3 DNA reads TGTGCCAGCAGTTTCGGGATCCTGGAGGCAGATACGCAGTATTTT.

Written as DNA, the CDR3 is TGTGCCAGCAGCGAAGGGGGCGGGGCCTACGAGCAGTACTTC. Amino acid sequence: CASSEGGGAYEQYF. The chain employs TRBV11-2 and TRBJ2-7, with D possibly matching TRBD1 (7 bases). This CDR3 is 14 amino acids long. Per germline, CDR1 SGHAT and CDR2 FQNNGV. Trimming stripped 5 bases from V and 2 bases from J, with 13 bases between. Complete variable domain (other parts from reference TRBV11-2 and TRBJ2-7): EAGVAQSPRYKIIEKRQSVAFWCNPISGHATLYWYQQILGQGPKLLIQFQNNGVVDDSQLPKDRFSAERLKGVDSTLKIQPAKLEDSAVYLCASSEGGGAYEQYFGPGTRLTVT.